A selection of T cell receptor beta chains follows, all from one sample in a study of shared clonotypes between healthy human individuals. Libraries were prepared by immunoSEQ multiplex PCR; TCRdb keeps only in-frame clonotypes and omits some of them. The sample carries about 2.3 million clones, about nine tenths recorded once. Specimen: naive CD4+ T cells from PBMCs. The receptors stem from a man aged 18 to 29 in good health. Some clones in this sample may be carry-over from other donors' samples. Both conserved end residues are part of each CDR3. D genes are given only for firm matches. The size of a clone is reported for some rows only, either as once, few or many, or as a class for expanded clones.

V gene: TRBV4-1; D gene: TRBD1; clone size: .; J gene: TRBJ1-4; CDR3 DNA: TGCGCCAGCAGCCAAGTCGGGACAGGGTACGAAAAACTGTTTTTT; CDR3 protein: CASSQVGTGYEKLFF
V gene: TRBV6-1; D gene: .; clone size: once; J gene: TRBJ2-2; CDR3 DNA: TGTGCCAGCAAAAGACAGCCGAACACCGGGGAGCTGTTTTTT; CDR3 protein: CASKRQPNTGELFF
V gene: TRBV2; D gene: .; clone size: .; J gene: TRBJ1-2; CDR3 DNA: TGTGCCAGCAGTGTCGCAGTAATCTATGGCTACACCTTC; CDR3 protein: CASSVAVIYGYTF
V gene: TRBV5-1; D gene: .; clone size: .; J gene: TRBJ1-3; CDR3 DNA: TGCGCCAGCAGCAGGGACACCCGAAACACCATATATTTT; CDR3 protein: CASSRDTRNTIYF
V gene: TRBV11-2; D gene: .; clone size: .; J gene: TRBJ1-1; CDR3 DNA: TGTGCCAGCAGGTCACTCTTGCAGGCGGGGTGGAACACTGAAGCTTTCTTT; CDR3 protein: CASRSLLQAGWNTEAFF
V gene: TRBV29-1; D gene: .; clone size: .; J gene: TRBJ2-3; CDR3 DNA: TGCAGCGCCAGCCCTCTGGGCACAGATACGCAGTATTTT; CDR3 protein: CSASPLGTDTQYF
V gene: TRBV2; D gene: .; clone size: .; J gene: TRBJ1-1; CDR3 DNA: TGTGCCAGCAGTTCAGGGAGGGACACTGAAGCTTTCTTT; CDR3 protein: CASSSGRDTEAFF
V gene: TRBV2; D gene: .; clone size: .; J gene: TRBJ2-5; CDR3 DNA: TGTGCCAGCGGGAGGCAGGAGACCCAGTACTTC; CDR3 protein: CASGRQETQYF
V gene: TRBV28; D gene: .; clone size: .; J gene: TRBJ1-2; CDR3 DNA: TGTGCCAGCAGTCCTCCCGGATACCGGAAGGACTATGGCTACACCTTC; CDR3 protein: CASSPPGYRKDYGYTF
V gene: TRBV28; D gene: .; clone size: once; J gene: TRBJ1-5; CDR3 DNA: TGTGCCAGCAGCTTGGGGGGCAGTTGGTATGGCAATCAGCCCCAGCATTTT; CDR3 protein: CASSLGGSWYGNQPQHF
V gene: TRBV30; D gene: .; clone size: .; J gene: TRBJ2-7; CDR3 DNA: TGTGCCTGGAGTCTCTGGTACGAGCAGTACTTC; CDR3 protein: CAWSLWYEQYF
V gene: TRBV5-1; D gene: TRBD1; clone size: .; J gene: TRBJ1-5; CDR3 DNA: TGCGCCAGCAGCCGGACAGGGGGCCAGGATCAGCCCCAGCATTTT; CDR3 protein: CASSRTGGQDQPQHF